This T cell receptor beta chain was recorded in a study of Ad26.COV2.S vaccination and SARS-CoV-2 variants. Points from the study as a whole: Those who received the vaccine showed greater spike-specific TCR breadth than those given placebo.

This clone was observed a single time. Its antigen is currently unknown. The CDR3 loop spans 14 amino acids. Germline V gene lookup returns CDR1 MRHNA and CDR2 SNTAGT. Trimming cost V 7 bases and J 5 bases; bases outside gene matches: 8. Method: immunoSEQ multiplex PCR; TCRdb's copy keeps in-frame clones and lacks some. The sample has about 350,000 clones; about 90% are singletons. Source: peripheral blood, taken after recovery from COVID-19. The TCR sequence derives from a human donor who had recovered from COVID-19. V and J are TRBV6-4 and TRBJ1-1; TRBD1 matches 9 bases. CDR3 DNA: TGTGCCAGCAAGGACAGGGGTGGGGGGACTGAAGCTTTCTTT. This gives the protein CASKDRGGGTEAFF.